The 21 T cell receptor beta chains presented below share a single source sample, sequenced in a study of CD8 T cells in Susac syndrome. Random hexamers were used to reverse transcribe the RNA input (about 0.5 to 1 ug). TCRdb processed the immunoSEQ multiplex PCR reads anew with MiXCR; each CDR3 protein has one entry. Here the sample spans 100,000 to 150,000 distinct CDR3 sequences, about 94% being singletons. The sample comprised CD8+ T cells from PBMCs. These receptors originate from a human donor with Susac syndrome.

The chain recombines TRBV2 with TRBJ1-5; D remains ambiguous. V was trimmed by 2 bases and J by 7 bases, leaving 12 bases between them. Germline-derived CDR1 and CDR2 are SNHLY and FYNNEI. CDR3 length: 14 amino acids. The CDR3: CASSEKAGAQPQHF. The CDR3 DNA reads TGTGCCAGCAGTGAAAAGGCAGGAGCGCAGCCCCAGCATTTT.

The gene calls are TRBV7-2 and TRBJ2-1; unclear D gene. This CDR3 region has 11 residues. CDR1 and CDR2 (germline): SGHTA, FQGNSA. V was shortened by 5 bases and J by 8 bases, with 7 bases between the two germline ends. The CDR3: CASSLWDEQFF. DNA of the CDR3: TGTGCCAGCAGCCTTTGGGATGAGCAGTTCTTC.

This clonotype has only one observation. Its ends do not fully match the called genes, so a read error is possible. This rearrangement joins TRBV20-1 to TRBJ1-4, with unresolved D. This CDR3 spans 13 amino acids. The germline V gene has CDR1 DFQATT and CDR2 SNEGSKA (reference sequence). This CDR3 reads CSSRAEPNEKLFF. Written as DNA, the CDR3 is TGCAGTTCTAGGGCCGAGCCTAATGAAAAACTGTTTTTT.

The chain uses TRBV24-1 and TRBJ1-5; D is possibly TRBD1 (5 bases). Germline V gene sequence: CDR1 KGHDR, CDR2 SFDVKD. CDR3 size: 13 residues. Between the trimmed V and J ends, which lost 5 bases and 9 bases, there was a span of 13 bases. The DNA of the CDR3 is TGTGCCACCAGTGCCGGGGGTATAGGGCCCCAGCATTTT. Encoded protein: CATSAGGIGPQHF.

V gene TRBV7-9 combines with J gene TRBJ2-7, with D perhaps TRBD1 or TRBD2 (5 bases each). Trimming cost V 3 bases and J 5 bases, with 14 bases left between them. The germline gives CDR1 SEHNR, CDR2 FQNEAQ (reference sequence). The CDR3 sequence is 14 residues long. The CDR3 sequence is CASSLVGEFHEQYF. Here the CDR3 DNA reads TGTGCCAGCAGCTTGGTAGGGGAGTTCCACGAGCAGTACTTC.

The chain employs TRBV6-5 and TRBJ2-2, with a possible D match to TRBD2 (7 bases). CDR1 and CDR2 (germline): MNHEY, SVGAGI. The CDR3 has 14 residues. Trimming removed 6 bases at V and 5 bases at J, with 13 bases between. The CDR3 DNA is TGTGCCAGCAGATACAGGGAGGGGACCGGGGAGCTGTTTTTT. It codes for CASRYREGTGELFF.

The chain links TRBV18 to TRBJ1-1, with D possibly TRBD1 on 6 matching bases. Looked up from germline, CDR1 is KGHSH and CDR2 is LQKENI. The V and J ends lost 3 bases and 6 bases respectively, with 11 bases between them. CDR3 length: 13 residues. CDR3 DNA sequence: TGTGCCAGCTCACCGGGGGCAGTTTCTGAAGCTTTCTTT. Protein: CASSPGAVSEAFF.

The CDR3 bases are TGTGCCAGCAGTTACTCGACGGAGGGAGGGGCGAGAAACGAGCAGTACTTC. Translated: CASSYSTEGGARNEQYF. V is TRBV6-5 and J is TRBJ2-7, with 7 positions matching TRBD2. The V and J ends lost 0 bases and 5 bases, in that order; junction bases with no gene match: 13. In germline, CDR1 is MNHEY, CDR2 SVGAGI. CDR3 length: 17 amino acids.

The chain combines TRBV11-2 with TRBJ2-7; D is ambiguous. Germline lookup yields CDR1 SGHAT and CDR2 FQNNGV. The V and J ends lost 6 bases and 2 bases respectively, with 20 bases between them. The CDR3 extends over 16 amino acids. CDR3: CASRIGHSRSTYEQYF. In nucleotides, the CDR3 is TGTGCCAGCAGGATCGGCCACTCGCGGAGCACCTACGAGCAGTACTTC.

The chain couples TRBV30 to TRBJ2-7; D is perhaps TRBD2 (5 bases). The CDR3 totals 14 residues. Trimming pared 1 base from V and 0 bases from J, leaving 10 bases between. CDR1 GTSNPN and CDR2 SVGIG come from the germline V gene (reference sequence). The CDR3 is CAWSEASSSYEQYF. CDR3 in DNA: TGTGCCTGGAGTGAAGCTAGCTCCTCCTACGAGCAGTACTTC.

The rearrangement links TRBV5-4 to TRBJ2-2; 10 nucleotides match TRBD1. This CDR3 comprises 15 residues. From germline, CDR1 is SGHNT and CDR2 YYREEE (reference sequence). Unmatched junction bases numbered 5, after V lost 4 bases and J lost 5 bases. CDR3 in DNA: TGTGCCAGCAGCCTGGGACAGGGGCCGACCGGGGAGCTGTTTTTT. Encoded protein: CASSLGQGPTGELFF.

The chain employs TRBV30 and TRBJ2-3; 8 bases line up with TRBD2. The CDR3 totals 14 residues. The trim removed 3 bases at V and 4 bases at J, leaving 6 bases unmatched. CDR1 and CDR2 from the germline V gene are GTSNPN and SVGIG (reference sequence). CDR3 protein: CAWRGWREADTQYF. The CDR3 DNA reads TGTGCCTGGAGGGGCTGGCGGGAGGCAGATACGCAGTATTTT.

The chain employs TRBV20-1 and TRBJ2-7; no firm D call. In germline, CDR1 is DFQATT, CDR2 SNEGSKA (reference sequence). This CDR3 region has 13 residues. Trimming removed 0 bases at V and 0 bases at J, with 6 bases between. This chain's CDR3 is CSAREANSYEQYF. The CDR3 nucleotides read TGCAGTGCTAGAGAAGCTAACTCCTACGAGCAGTACTTC.

The gene calls are TRBV9 and TRBJ2-1; D is unresolved. Trimming took off 2 bases at V and 0 bases at J, with 24 bases between the two ends. The CDR3 sequence is 20 residues long. CDR1 and CDR2 from the germline V gene are SGDLS and YYNGEE. The CDR3, as DNA: TGTGCCAGCAGCGTTGGAATTCGAGTCCGGTCCAAATTCTCCTACAATGAGCAGTTCTTC. Residues: CASSVGIRVRSKFSYNEQFF.

The CDR3 is CASSWTSGSYEQFF. The CDR3 DNA sequence: TGTGCCAGCAGCTGGACTAGCGGGAGCTATGAGCAGTTCTTC. The V and J genes are TRBV14 and TRBJ2-1, with 13 bases fitting TRBD2. V lost 5 bases and J lost 8; bases outside the gene matches: 3. This CDR3 has 14 residues. CDR1 is SGHDN and CDR2 is FVKESK in the germline V gene.

This clonotype was counted only a few times. The chain links TRBV7-8 to TRBJ2-7; 9 bases line up with TRBD2. With V trimmed by 1 base and J by 6 bases, 10 bases remained unmatched. This CDR3 has 16 amino acids. Germline V gene lookup returns CDR1 SGHVS and CDR2 FQNEAQ. The CDR3 DNA is TGTGCCAGCAGCTTAGAAGGGGGTAGCGGGGGATTCGAGCAGTACTTC. Translating it yields CASSLEGGSGGFEQYF.

The V gene is TRBV14, the J gene TRBJ2-5; 8 nucleotides match TRBD2. With 1 base clipped from V and 4 bases from J, the junction kept 5 bases outside the gene matches. CDR3 length equals 15 residues. Looked up from germline, CDR1 is SGHDN and CDR2 is FVKESK. CDR3 loop: CASSQALLAAETQYF. The DNA of the CDR3 is TGTGCCAGCAGCCAAGCCCTACTAGCGGCAGAGACCCAGTACTTC.

The chain carries TRBV19 and TRBJ1-1, with D possibly TRBD1 on 6 matching bases. Germline assignment: CDR1 LNHDA and CDR2 SQIVND (reference sequence). Between the trimmed V and J ends, which lost 9 bases and 2 bases, there was a span of 13 bases. The CDR3 loop spans 13 amino acids. The CDR3 loop is CASRGGGNTEAFF. The CDR3 region has the DNA TGTGCCAGCCGGGGAGGGGGAAACACTGAAGCTTTCTTT.

In this sample, this clonotype turned up a few times. The CDR3 DNA sequence: TGTGCCTCAGGGGCCGTCTATGGCTACACCTTC. It specifies CASGAVYGYTF. This sequence joins TRBV30 and TRBJ1-2, with D maybe TRBD1 (6 bases). The V end lost 7 bases, the J end lost 4 bases, and 10 bases lay between the germline ends. The germline V gene has CDR1 GTSNPN and CDR2 SVGIG (reference sequence). The CDR3 has 11 residues.

This clonotype was observed a few times. The DNA of the CDR3 is TGTGCCAGCAGTTACTCCGGTTACGAGCAGTACTTC. Translating it yields CASSYSGYEQYF. This chain uses TRBV12-3 or TRBV12-4 with TRBJ2-7, with D hard to call. V was trimmed by 4 bases and J by 4 bases, leaving 8 bases between them. This CDR3 region has 12 residues.

The CDR3 coding sequence is TGTGCCAGCAGTTCTCACGCCACCGGACGGAACTATGGCTACACCTTC. As protein: CASSSHATGRNYGYTF. The J gene is TRBJ1-2, the V gene TRBV12-3 or TRBV12-4; D gene ambiguous. The CDR3 runs 16 residues. Trimming took 4 bases from V and 2 from J, leaving 17 bases between them.